Listed here is a single T cell receptor beta chain. Its antigen is unknown. TCRdb's copy holds only in-frame clones and misses some; the assay was immunoSEQ multiplex PCR. The table has 50,000 or so clones, approximately 92% seen once; the top ten hold more than 15%. Trimming at V came to 0 bases and at J to 5 bases, leaving 5 bases not matched to a gene. This CDR3 has 15 residues. Per the germline V gene, CDR1 is SGHRS and CDR2 is YFSETQ. This entry comes from a study of lymphopenia after photon versus proton radiotherapy. Overall study findings and caveats: Only patients who died were analyzed for survival; proton advantage is unproven. Larger post-nadir TCR diversity loss correlated inversely with survival in deceased patients. Oligoclonal CD8+ Temra expansion after nadir drove photon patients' diversity drop.

The rearrangement uses TRBV5-1 and TRBJ2-5; 9 bases map to TRBD2. This receptor was obtained from a middle-aged woman with cholangiocarcinoma. The source was peripheral blood, collected from a patient treated with photon-based radiotherapy. Here the CDR3 reads CASSLGSGGFETQYF. Here the CDR3 DNA reads TGCGCCAGCAGCTTGGGAAGCGGGGGGTTCGAGACCCAGTACTTC.